The 9 T cell receptor beta chains reported below all come from one sample, sequenced in a study of molecular identifiers for immune sequencing clone quantification. MiXCR was run by TCRdb on the PCR reads, yielding one entry per CDR3 protein. Of fewer than 350,000 distinct CDR3 sequences in the sample, about a fifth were seen once. Sequenced sample: naive CD8+ T cells from blood, with Jurkat cell RNA spiked in. Subset meaning: FACS-sorted CD8+CD4-CCR7+CD45RA+ naive T cells. The receptors shown here come from a human donor in good health. Some libraries in this study had Jurkat cell RNA spiked in.

This clonotype was recorded at least ten times. The CDR3 DNA reads TGCAGTGCTAGAGATACGGTCCTGTCGAGCTCCTACAATGAGCAGTTCTTC. This translates into CSARDTVLSSSYNEQFF. V usage is TRBV20-1 and J usage is TRBJ2-1; D is unresolved. V dropped 0 bases and J dropped 0 bases, with 15 bases sitting between them. Germline V gives CDR1 DFQATT, CDR2 SNEGSKA (reference sequence). This CDR3 has 17 amino acids.

This clonotype was seen at least ten times. The chain has TRBV30 and TRBJ2-3; D tentatively fits TRBD1 or TRBD2 (5 bases each). This CDR3 has 12 amino acids. Looked up from germline, CDR1 is GTSNPN and CDR2 is SVGIG (reference sequence). The V end was cut by 2 bases, the J end by 6 bases, with 9 bases between. The CDR3 protein is CAWSPEGDTQYF. As DNA, the CDR3 is TGTGCCTGGAGTCCCGAGGGGGATACGCAGTATTTT.

About this clonotype itself: An end of the junction does not agree with germline; a read error may underlie this. This chain connects TRBV3-1 to TRBJ2-3; no definite D call. CDR1 is LGHDT and CDR2 is YNNKEL in the germline V gene (reference sequence). The CDR3 runs to 16 residues. CDR3: CASGQVLRAGTDTQYF. The CDR3 DNA reads as TGTGCCAGCGGCCAAGTACTCCGGGCGGGCACAGATACGCAGTATTTT.

Ten or more counts support this clonotype. Written as DNA, the CDR3 is TGTGCCAGCAGTTACTCGGACGAGCAGTACTTC. This encodes CASSYSDEQYF. The chain recombines TRBV6-5 with TRBJ2-7; unclear D gene. Germline-derived CDR1 and CDR2 are MNHEY and SVGAGI. This CDR3 contains 11 residues. Trimming left V 0 bases short and J 5 bases short, with 2 bases between.

Ten or more counts support this clonotype. The V gene is TRBV7-9, the J gene TRBJ2-1, with 9 bases lining up with TRBD2. Unmatched junction bases numbered 12, after V lost 1 base and J lost 8 bases. The germline V gene encodes CDR1 SEHNR and CDR2 FQNEAQ (reference sequence). The CDR3 totals 17 residues. The CDR3 DNA reads TGTGCCAGCAGCTTAGAAGTTGTCCTAGCGGGACTCGATGAGCAGTTCTTC. Its protein is CASSLEVVLAGLDEQFF.

This clonotype was seen at least ten times. J is TRBJ2-7 and V is TRBV11-2; a weak D match, TRBD1 (5 bases). The CDR3 is made up of 13 amino acids. V was trimmed by 5 bases and J by 6 bases, leaving 14 bases between them. The germline CDR1 and CDR2 sequences are SGHAT and FQNNGV. The DNA for the CDR3 is TGTGCCAGCAGCCCAGCTGGGGCCGTCGAGCAGTACTTC. It is translated as CASSPAGAVEQYF.

Points on this clonotype: A clone one base away is much larger, so this may be a read error. The chain has TRBV6-5 and TRBJ2-6, with D possibly being TRBD1 (6 bases). CDR1 and CDR2 from the germline V gene are MNHEY and SVGAGI. The CDR3 is made up of 18 amino acids. With 8 bases removed from V and 1 base from J, the gap between germline ends came to 21 bases. The CDR3 sequence is CASGTFDRLRSGANVLTF. The DNA for the CDR3 is TGTGCCAGCGGGACGTTCGACAGGCTCCGGTCTGGGGCCAACGTCCTGACTTTC.

The genes are TRBV4-3 and TRBJ2-1; D possibly corresponds to TRBD1 (5 bases). The germline V gene encodes CDR1 LGHNA and CDR2 YSLEER. This CDR3 spans 15 amino acids. V lost 3 bases, J lost 7 bases, and 16 bases lay in between. The CDR3 reads CASSQVVAGRNEQFF. CDR3 nucleotides: TGCGCCAGCAGCCAGGTCGTGGCAGGGCGGAATGAGCAGTTCTTC.

This clonotype was detected ten times or more. The chain uses TRBV19 and TRBJ1-4; perhaps TRBD1 as D (5 bases). CDR1 and CDR2 from the germline V gene are LNHDA and SQIVND (reference sequence). Trimming stripped 3 bases from V and 6 bases from J, with 11 bases between. The CDR3 sequence is 14 residues long. CDR3: CASSMTAWDEKLFF. DNA of the CDR3: TGTGCCAGTAGTATGACAGCCTGGGATGAAAAACTGTTTTTT.